This is a list of T cell receptor beta chains from one sample in a study of T cell responses to AZD1222 COVID-19 vaccine. TCRdb's copy holds only in-frame clones and misses some; the assay was immunoSEQ multiplex PCR. Seen here are some 100,000 clones, 87% observed once, and the top ten hold 12%. This specimen consisted of peripheral blood, obtained on day 0 of AZD1222 vaccination. The receptors come from an adult in good health. CDR3s include the opening cysteine and the closing phenylalanine or tryptophan. The D gene is left open where the match is weak. Some rows have no size entry. The others give once, few or many, or a class for an expanded clone.

. TRBJ1-5 TRBD1 TRBV27 CASSLHPGGGIDQPQHF TGTGCCAGCAGTTTACATCCAGGGGGCGGGATCGATCAGCCCCAGCATTTT
. TRBJ1-2 . TRBV28 CASSRDVLGYTF TGTGCCAGCAGCCGGGACGTTTTGGGCTACACCTTC
. TRBJ2-1 TRBD2 TRBV5-1 CASRLIAGSYNEQFF TGCGCCAGCAGATTGATAGCGGGATCCTACAATGAGCAGTTCTTC
. TRBJ2-1 TRBD2 TRBV7-2 CASSLSSSGSFEQFF TGTGCCAGCAGCTTAAGTTCCAGCGGGAGTTTTGAGCAGTTCTTC
. TRBJ1-1 . TRBV6-5 CASSYASGLGAFF TGTGCCAGCAGTTACGCGTCAGGGCTGGGGGCTTTCTTT
. TRBJ2-5 . TRBV6-2/TRBV6-3 CASSYTGYQETQYF TGTGCTAGCAGTTACACCGGGTACCAAGAGACCCAGTACTTC
. TRBJ2-3 TRBD2 TRBV5-1 CASSLGLASRRADTQYF TGCGCCAGCAGCTTGGGACTAGCTTCCAGGAGGGCAGATACGCAGTATTTT
few TRBJ1-2 . TRBV7-9 CASSLSWTTNYGYTF TGTGCCAGCAGCTTATCGTGGACAACCAACTATGGCTACACCTTC
. TRBJ1-1 TRBD1 TRBV4-3 CASSSGTANTEAFF TGCGCCAGCAGCTCCGGGACAGCGAACACTGAAGCTTTCTTT
once TRBJ2-3 TRBD2 TRBV5-4 CASSLRTSGRVDTQYF TGTGCCAGCAGCTTGCGGACTAGCGGGAGGGTCGATACGCAGTATTTT
. TRBJ2-7 . TRBV6-5 CASSYTTETYEQYF TGTGCCAGCAGTTACACGACAGAAACCTACGAGCAGTACTTC
. TRBJ1-5 . TRBV3-1/TRBV3-2 CASSPGTGNQPQHF TGTGCCAGCAGCCCCGGGACGGGCAATCAGCCCCAGCATTTT
. TRBJ1-1 . TRBV3-1/TRBV3-2 CASRSTNTEAFF TGTGCCAGCAGGTCCACGAACACTGAAGCTTTCTTT
once TRBJ2-7 TRBD1 TRBV9 CASSGTGTSYEQYF TGTGCCAGCAGCGGGACAGGGACCAGCTACGAGCAGTACTTC
. TRBJ2-5 . TRBV18 CASSQGYQETQYF TGTGCCAGCTCGCAGGGGTACCAAGAGACCCAGTACTTC
. TRBJ1-2 . TRBV29-1 CSYSLGTAEGYTF TGCAGCTATTCCCTCGGGACCGCTGAGGGCTACACCTTC
. TRBJ2-7 . TRBV11-2 CASSRSPSVSYEQYF TGTGCCAGCAGCCGATCCCCTAGCGTCTCCTACGAGCAGTACTTC
. TRBJ2-2 TRBD1 TRBV24-1 CATSDMTGTNTGELFF TGTGCCACCAGTGATATGACAGGGACGAACACCGGGGAGCTGTTTTTT
. TRBJ2-3 . TRBV24-1 CATSDLRGPRGTDTQYF TGTGCCACCAGTGATTTGAGGGGACCCAGGGGCACAGATACGCAGTATTTT
. TRBJ2-5 . TRBV18 CASSATGMGETQYF TGTGCCAGCTCAGCTACAGGAATGGGGGAGACCCAGTACTTC
. TRBJ2-1 TRBD2 TRBV19 CASSPLFAGGPDEQFF TGTGCCAGTAGCCCGCTATTTGCGGGAGGGCCTGATGAGCAGTTCTTC
. TRBJ2-7 TRBD2 TRBV27 CASSSLAGVYEQYF TGTGCCAGCAGTTCGCTAGCGGGGGTCTACGAGCAGTACTTC
. TRBJ1-4 . TRBV12-3/TRBV12-4 CASRTNEKLFF TGTGCCAGCAGGACTAATGAAAAACTGTTTTTT
. TRBJ1-1 . TRBV9 CATGRTLTEAFF TGTGCCACTGGGCGGACCCTCACTGAAGCTTTCTTT
. TRBJ1-3 . TRBV9 CASSPRTGESTIYF TGTGCCAGCAGCCCCCGGACGGGGGAAAGCACCATATATTTT
. TRBJ1-5 TRBD1 TRBV12-5 CASGLSDREPQHF TGTGCTAGTGGTTTAAGCGACAGGGAGCCCCAGCATTTT
. TRBJ1-5 . TRBV2 CASLGRGDQPQHF TGTGCCAGTTTAGGCAGGGGTGATCAGCCCCAGCATTTT
. TRBJ2-7 . TRBV28 CASSLRVGEQYF TGTGCCAGCAGTTTAAGGGTGGGGGAGCAGTACTTC
. TRBJ2-3 . TRBV19 CATQDGGASTDTQYF TGTGCCACCCAAGACGGCGGGGCGAGCACAGATACGCAGTATTTT
. TRBJ2-3 . TRBV7-9 CASSWVKGRSDTQYF TGTGCCAGCAGCTGGGTTAAGGGCCGGTCAGATACGCAGTATTTT
. TRBJ1-5 . TRBV2 CASSDGVRGDQPQHF TGTGCCAGCAGTGACGGGGTTCGGGGGGATCAGCCCCAGCATTTT
. TRBJ1-2 TRBD1 TRBV4-1 CASSRGTVNYGYTF TGCGCCAGCAGCCGCGGGACAGTTAACTATGGCTACACCTTC
few TRBJ2-4 TRBD1 TRBV29-1 CSVDTGGAGGNIQYF TGCAGCGTGGACACAGGGGGCGCGGGTGGAAACATTCAGTACTTC
. TRBJ2-1 . TRBV11-2 CASSLDSLAYNEQFF TGTGCCAGCAGTTTGGACTCGTTAGCTTACAATGAGCAGTTCTTC
. TRBJ2-7 . TRBV27 CASSLLREKNQEQYF TGTGCCAGCAGTTTATTACGGGAGAAGAATCAGGAGCAGTACTTC
. TRBJ2-5 TRBD2 TRBV6-6 CASRKRERETQYF TGTGCCAGCCGGAAGCGGGAGCGGGAGACCCAGTACTTC
. TRBJ1-1 . TRBV30 CAWTKTLLNTEAFF TGTGCCTGGACCAAGACACTCCTGAACACTGAAGCTTTCTTT
. TRBJ2-2 TRBD1 TRBV19 CASSWGGNRGRIGELFF TGTGCCAGTAGTTGGGGTGGGAACAGGGGCCGGATCGGGGAGCTGTTTTTT
. TRBJ1-1 . TRBV30 CAWRRGAHNTEAFF TGTGCCTGGAGACGGGGGGCCCACAACACTGAAGCTTTCTTT
. TRBJ2-7 . TRBV27 CASSPGGTYEQYF TGTGCCAGCAGTCCCGGCGGGACCTACGAGCAGTACTTC
. TRBJ2-1 . TRBV3-1/TRBV3-2 CASSQAGIYNEQFF TGTGCCAGCAGCCAAGCGGGGATCTACAATGAGCAGTTCTTC
. TRBJ1-3 TRBD1 TRBV27 CASRQGGVSGNTIYF TGTGCCAGCCGCCAAGGGGGCGTCTCTGGAAACACCATATATTTT
. TRBJ2-3 TRBD1 TRBV5-1 CASSPVRGTEPDTQYF TGCGCCAGCAGCCCGGTCCGAGGGACAGAGCCAGATACGCAGTATTTT
. TRBJ1-5 TRBD1 TRBV15 CATSKEGQGQPQHF TGTGCCACCAGCAAAGAAGGACAGGGTCAGCCCCAGCATTTT
. TRBJ2-7 . TRBV28 CASSLYLSEQYF TGTGCCAGCAGTTTATATTTAAGCGAGCAGTACTTC
once TRBJ1-2 . TRBV28 CASRYTGGDGYTF TGTGCCAGCAGATATACAGGAGGGGATGGCTACACCTTC
. TRBJ2-3 TRBD2 TRBV30 CACLSGRGTNTQYF TGTGCCTGCCTTAGCGGGAGGGGTACGAATACGCAGTATTTT
. TRBJ2-7 TRBD2 TRBV9 CASCVAPGGGFYEQYF TGTGCCAGCTGCGTAGCCCCGGGGGGGGGATTCTACGAGCAGTACTTC